This is a list of T cell receptor beta chains from one sample in a study of T cell changes during pregnancy in multiple sclerosis. TCRdb's table, derived via immunoSEQ multiplex PCR, lists solely in-frame clones and lacks some. The sample lists about 120,000 clones, roughly 92% occurring once. The sequences come from peripheral blood, collected before pregnancy. The origin of the receptors is a female donor with multiple sclerosis, enrolled in a pregnancy study. Both conserved end residues are part of each CDR3. Fields, in order: D gene, V gene, J gene, clone size, CDR3 DNA, CDR3 protein. D genes are given only for firm matches. The size of a clone is reported for some rows only, either as once, few or many, or as a class for expanded clones.

TRBD1	TRBV18	TRBJ1-2	.	TGTGCCAGCTCACCACTCGACAGGGAAGGGGGCTACACCTTC	CASSPLDREGGYTF
.	TRBV19	TRBJ2-3	.	TGTGCCAGTAGTATAGGAGTAGCAGATACGCAGTATTTT	CASSIGVADTQYF
.	TRBV7-3	TRBJ2-3	.	TGTGCCAGCAGCCCCGACATGATAAGCACAGATACGCAGTATTTT	CASSPDMISTDTQYF
.	TRBV10-3	TRBJ2-3	.	TGTGCCATCAGGGAGACAGATCTTAGCACAGATACGCAGTATTTT	CAIRETDLSTDTQYF
TRBD2	TRBV10-3	TRBJ2-5	.	TGTGCCATCAGCTCCGGACTAGCGTGGGAAGAGACCCAGTACTTC	CAISSGLAWEETQYF
.	TRBV5-1	TRBJ2-1	.	TGCGCCAGCAGCGGGGGGACCCACGATGAGCAGTTCTTC	CASSGGTHDEQFF
TRBD1	TRBV5-5	TRBJ2-7	.	TGTGCCAGCAGCTTGGGTGGGACAGCCTCCTACGAGCAGTACTTC	CASSLGGTASYEQYF
TRBD1	TRBV6-5	TRBJ1-1	.	TGTGCCAGCAGCCGGACAGGTGAAGCTTTCTTT	CASSRTGEAFF
.	TRBV28	TRBJ2-7	once	TGTGCCAGCACTGGACTCCGTTTCGAGCAGTACTTC	CASTGLRFEQYF
TRBD1	TRBV9	TRBJ2-3	.	TGTGCCAGCAGCCTCCCCCGGACAGGTTTGGCGGATACGCAGTATTTT	CASSLPRTGLADTQYF
TRBD2	TRBV13	TRBJ2-1	.	TGTGCCAGCAGCTTACCGTCTAGCGGGAGGCGACATGAGCAGTTCTTC	CASSLPSSGRRHEQFF
TRBD1	TRBV7-9	TRBJ2-7	.	TGTGCCAGCAGACGGACAGGTTCCGAGCAGTACTTC	CASRRTGSEQYF
.	TRBV5-1	TRBJ1-1	.	TGCGCCAGCAGCTGGAATCGGGACACTGAAGCTTTCTTT	CASSWNRDTEAFF
TRBD1	TRBV29-1	TRBJ1-1	.	TGCAGCGTTATGAAGGACAGGGGGGACACTGAAGCTTTCTTT	CSVMKDRGDTEAFF
.	TRBV6-5	TRBJ1-2	.	TGTGCCAGCAGCCTACGGGACTCTAACTATGGCTACACCTTC	CASSLRDSNYGYTF
TRBD1	TRBV19	TRBJ2-6	.	TGTGCCAGTAGTAGGGGACAGGCCTCTGGGGCCAACGTCCTGACTTTC	CASSRGQASGANVLTF
.	TRBV25-1	TRBJ1-6	.	TGTGCCAGCAGTGACCCGACTGTTTCACCCCTCCACTTT	CASSDPTVSPLHF
TRBD1	TRBV9	TRBJ1-1	.	TGTGCCAGCAGCGTGACAGGGGGCGCTTCTGAAGCTTTCTTT	CASSVTGGASEAFF
TRBD2	TRBV2	TRBJ2-2	.	TGTGCCAGCAGTATAAGGAGATTAGGACTAGCGGGGGTTCGTGGCGGGGAGCTGTTTTTT	CASSIRRLGLAGVRGGELFF
.	TRBV29-1	TRBJ1-3	.	TGCAGCGTTGAAGATCGTACTGTCTCTGGAAACACCATATATTTT	CSVEDRTVSGNTIYF
.	TRBV6-5	TRBJ1-4	.	TGTGCCAGCAGTTACCAGAGGAATGAAAAACTGTTTTTT	CASSYQRNEKLFF
.	TRBV7-2	TRBJ1-4	.	TGTGCCAGCAGCCGGGACTTTTCTGAAAAACTGTTTTTT	CASSRDFSEKLFF
.	TRBV2	TRBJ2-3	.	TGTGCCAGCAGCGGTGGGGGCCCTAGCACAGATACGCAGTATTTT	CASSGGGPSTDTQYF
.	TRBV6-1	TRBJ2-5	once	TGTGCCAGCAGTCTAAGATGGTCCCAAGAGACCCAGTACTTC	CASSLRWSQETQYF
.	TRBV27	TRBJ2-7	.	TGTGCCAGCAGTTTATCGGTGGGCACACCCTACGAGCAGTACTTC	CASSLSVGTPYEQYF
TRBD1	TRBV6-5	TRBJ2-2	.	TGTGCCAGCCGGGGACAGGGGGCGGACACCGGGGAGCTGTTTTTT	CASRGQGADTGELFF
TRBD1	TRBV19	TRBJ1-2	.	TGTGCCAGTAGTATAGGTCCTACGGGACAGGGATCCGGCTATGGCTACACCTTC	CASSIGPTGQGSGYGYTF
.	TRBV6-1	TRBJ2-5	.	TGTGCCAGCAGGGGACTGGGCACGCTCCAAGAGACCCAGTACTTC	CASRGLGTLQETQYF
TRBD1	TRBV5-1	TRBJ2-1	.	TGCGCCAGCAGAAAGCCCGGGACAGGGGCCTTCGATGAGCAGTTCTTC	CASRKPGTGAFDEQFF
TRBD2	TRBV5-1	TRBJ2-3	.	TGCGCCAGCAGCTTGAACCCAGCGGGAGACACAGATACGCAGTATTTT	CASSLNPAGDTDTQYF
.	TRBV6-1	TRBJ2-7	.	TGTGCCATCAGCCCCACGTCCCGGGACACCTACGAGCAGTACTTC	CAISPTSRDTYEQYF
.	TRBV28	TRBJ1-3	once	TGTGCCAGCAGGCCTCAGGGTTACTCTGGAAACACCATATATTTT	CASRPQGYSGNTIYF
.	TRBV27	TRBJ1-6	.	TGTGCCAGCAGGGACGGACAAGGCTATTCACCCCTCCACTTT	CASRDGQGYSPLHF
.	TRBV18	TRBJ2-5	.	TGTGCCAGCTCGGACTCTCAAGAGACCCAGTACTTC	CASSDSQETQYF
.	TRBV19	TRBJ1-1	.	TGTGCCAGTAGTATTAATAGGGGAACACTTGAAGCTTTCTTT	CASSINRGTLEAFF
.	TRBV10-2	TRBJ1-6	.	TGCGCCAGCTCAGCTGGTCCAGGGGTTAATTCACCCCTCCACTTT	CASSAGPGVNSPLHF
.	TRBV2	TRBJ2-7	.	TGTGCCAGCACCCGGATGGAGGCGGAAATTTACGAGCAGTACTTC	CASTRMEAEIYEQYF
TRBD2	TRBV28	TRBJ2-5	.	TGTGCCAGCTCAATGCCCCCGCGGGGAGGGCCTCTCGAAGAGACCCAGTACTTC	CASSMPPRGGPLEETQYF
TRBD2	TRBV11-2	TRBJ2-1	.	TGTGCCAGCAGCTCCCTTTGGGGGCGGGAGGGCCCTCATGAGCAGTTCTTC	CASSSLWGREGPHEQFF
TRBD2	TRBV7-2	TRBJ2-7	.	TGTGCCAGCAGCCGGACTAGCGGGGGGGCCGGCGAGCAGTACTTC	CASSRTSGGAGEQYF
.	TRBV29-1	TRBJ2-7	.	TGCAGCGTTGATTCAGGATACGAGCAGTACTTC	CSVDSGYEQYF
TRBD1	TRBV4-1	TRBJ2-3	.	TGCGCCAGCAGCCGGGGACAGGGGAGCACAGATACGCAGTATTTT	CASSRGQGSTDTQYF
TRBD2	TRBV7-3	TRBJ2-1	.	TGTGCCAGCAGCTTCTTAGCGGGAGGGGTGGATGAGCAGTTCTTC	CASSFLAGGVDEQFF
TRBD1	TRBV6-5	TRBJ1-5	.	TGTGCCAGCAGTTCCCAGGGGGCGAATCAGCCCCAGCATTTT	CASSSQGANQPQHF
.	TRBV4-2	TRBJ2-2	.	TGTGCCAGCAGCCAACCTCAACCCACCCTCCGGGGTCTCACGGCCGGGGAGCTGTTTTTT	CASSQPQPTLRGLTAGELFF
.	TRBV9	TRBJ1-1	few	TGTGCCAGCAGCGTAGACACAGTACCAGCTTTCTTT	CASSVDTVPAFF
TRBD2	TRBV5-1	TRBJ2-2	.	TGCGCCAGCAGCTTGCCCGGGACTAGCGGGAGGTCGAACACCGGGGAGCTGTTTTTT	CASSLPGTSGRSNTGELFF
.	TRBV19	TRBJ1-4	.	TGTGCCAGTACAACAAGGGGGACGAGTGAAAAACTGTTTTTT	CASTTRGTSEKLFF
TRBD2	TRBV7-2	TRBJ2-3	.	TGTGCCAGCAGCTTAGTTTGGCGGGGACTAGACTGGGATACGCAGTATTTT	CASSLVWRGLDWDTQYF
.	TRBV5-1	TRBJ1-1	once	TGCGCCAGCAGTGAGACGGGGGGCCCGAACACTGAAGCTTTCTTT	CASSETGGPNTEAFF
.	TRBV6-1	TRBJ2-7	.	TGTGCCAGCAGTGAGGTAGCGGCAAACTCCTACGAGCAGTACTTC	CASSEVAANSYEQYF